This passage covers 6 T cell receptor beta chains from one sample sequenced in a study of blood T cells in healthy people across ages. PCR was performed a second time for about 7 to 12 cycles using a sample-barcoded 5' primer and a J-beta primer mix. TCRdb reanalysed the 5' RACE reads using MiXCR and keeps one entry per CDR3 protein. The repertoire holds hundreds of thousands of distinct CDR3 sequences, with less than 40% as singletons. The source material was blood. All receptors come from a woman of 80 years or more in good health.

The rearrangement uses TRBV7-8 and TRBJ1-1; no clear D gene. With 5 bases removed from V and 4 bases from J, the gap between germline ends came to 11 bases. This CDR3 is 13 amino acids long. Germline values: CDR1 SGHVS, CDR2 FQNEAQ. Written as DNA, the CDR3 is TGTGCCAGCAGCCAAAGGACGGCCACTGAAGCTTTCTTT. This encodes CASSQRTATEAFF.

This clonotype showed up many times. The CDR3 loop reads CASRGGLGELFF. As DNA, the CDR3 is TGTGCCAGCAGGGGGGGGCTCGGGGAGCTGTTTTTT. The chain employs TRBV6-5 and TRBJ2-2; TRBD2 might be the D (7 bases). The V and J ends lost 6 bases and 7 bases respectively, with 9 bases between them. Germline V CDR1 and CDR2: MNHEY, SVGAGI. The CDR3 sequence is 12 residues long.

This clonotype was recorded many times. V gene TRBV20-1 combines with J gene TRBJ1-6; 8 bases align to TRBD1. The CDR3 runs 13 residues. CDR1 is DFQATT, CDR2 SNEGSKA, per germline (reference sequence). V shed 2 bases and J 8 bases; nucleotides not matched to a gene: 2. CDR3 sequence reads: CSARTTGDSPLHF. The CDR3 nucleotides read TGCAGTGCTAGAACGACAGGGGATTCACCCCTCCACTTT.

Ten or more counts support this clonotype. The genes are TRBV7-8 and TRBJ2-5; TRBD2 aligns across 10 bases. Germline V gene sequence: CDR1 SGHVS, CDR2 FQNEAQ. The CDR3 runs 15 residues. V gave up 6 bases and J gave up 4 bases; unmatched junction bases: 8. The CDR3 sequence is CASSRERGGGETQYF. DNA for the CDR3: TGTGCCAGCAGTCGGGAGCGGGGGGGAGGAGAGACCCAGTACTTC. Based on the CDR3 plus reference TRBV7-8 and TRBJ2-5, the full variable domain is GAGVSQSPRYKVAKRGQDVALRCDPISGHVSLFWYQQALGQGPEFLTYFQNEAQLDKSGLPSDRFFAERPEGSVSTLKIQRTQQEDSAVYLCASSRERGGGETQYFGPGTRLLVL.

The rearrangement joins TRBV20-1 to TRBJ1-5; D perhaps matches TRBD1 (6 bases). This CDR3 contains 14 residues. CDR1 is DFQATT, CDR2 SNEGSKA, per germline (reference sequence). V lost 1 base and J lost 2, with 9 bases in between. CDR3 coding DNA: TGCAGTGCTAGAGTGGCAGGGGGCAATCAGCCCCAGCATTTT. It is translated as CSARVAGGNQPQHF.

This clonotype was seen once. The junction and the germline gene differ at one end; a read error may be behind it. The gene calls are TRBV7-2 and TRBJ2-1; either TRBD1 or TRBD2 may supply D (6 bases each). CDR1 and CDR2 (germline): SGHTA, FQGNSA. CDR3 length: 15 residues. In nucleotides, the CDR3 is TGTGCCAGCAGCTTAGAAAGGGGGGTATACAATGAGCGGTACTTC. This gives the protein CASSLERGVYNERYF.